These T cell receptor beta chains were read from a single sample in a study of glioma-infiltrating T cells. TCRdb itself ran the multiplex PCR reads through MiXCR, one entry per CDR3 protein. This repertoire shows under 200,000 distinct CDR3 sequences, about 32% found once; its top ten account for over 20%. Sequenced material: glioma tissue, nonneoplastic brain tissue, or PBMCs (not recorded which). Source of these receptors: a human donor with low-grade glioma or glioblastoma, undergoing nonglioma brain surgery, or in good health (not recorded which). Both conserved end residues are part of each CDR3.

V gene: TRBV28
CDR3 protein: CASSLLGGDGYTF

V gene: TRBV12-3/TRBV12-4
CDR3 protein: CASSSLAGSYNEQFF

V gene: TRBV7-9
CDR3 protein: CASSLAQGTNEQYF

V gene: TRBV6-1
CDR3 protein: CASSFFTGFGKTQYF

V gene: TRBV20-1
CDR3 protein: CSAATSGSAILQGTQYF

V gene: TRBV19
CDR3 protein: CASSITALNTEAFF

V gene: TRBV29-1
CDR3 protein: CSGLTGGRYGYTF

V gene: TRBV10-3
CDR3 protein: CAISEDSGRAILTQYF

V gene: TRBV24-1
CDR3 protein: CATSDRIKNEQFF

V gene: TRBV3-1
CDR3 protein: CASSLPRANEQFF

V gene: TRBV4-3
CDR3 protein: CASSQEARGGTQYF

V gene: TRBV24-1
CDR3 protein: CATSGSSGTGGWLGYTF

V gene: TRBV15
CDR3 protein: CATSSRLETQYF

V gene: TRBV28
CDR3 protein: CATNSISGNTIYF

V gene: TRBV29-1
CDR3 protein: CSVEVEQFF

V gene: TRBV19
CDR3 protein: CASSPLDSREAFF

V gene: TRBV6-1
CDR3 protein: CASSFRESNYGYTF

V gene: TRBV19
CDR3 protein: CASKSWDEKLFF

V gene: TRBV3-1
CDR3 protein: CASSQISSYNEQFF